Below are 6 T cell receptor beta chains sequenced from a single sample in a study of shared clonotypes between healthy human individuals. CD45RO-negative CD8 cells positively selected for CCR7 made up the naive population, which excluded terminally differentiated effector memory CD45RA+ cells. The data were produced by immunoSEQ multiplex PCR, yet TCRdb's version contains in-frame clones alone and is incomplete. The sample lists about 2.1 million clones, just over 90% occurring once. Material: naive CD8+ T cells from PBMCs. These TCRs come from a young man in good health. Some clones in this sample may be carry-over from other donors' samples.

The CDR3 DNA reads as TGTGCCAGCAGCTTAAGGTCATGGGGACACGAGCAGTACTTC. As protein: CASSLRSWGHEQYF. The V call is TRBV13, the J call TRBJ2-7, with D perhaps TRBD1 or TRBD2 (5 bases each). V was clipped by 2 bases and J by 5 bases, with 13 bases between them. CDR1 is PRHDT and CDR2 is FYEKMQ in the germline V gene (reference sequence). CDR3 length: 14 residues.

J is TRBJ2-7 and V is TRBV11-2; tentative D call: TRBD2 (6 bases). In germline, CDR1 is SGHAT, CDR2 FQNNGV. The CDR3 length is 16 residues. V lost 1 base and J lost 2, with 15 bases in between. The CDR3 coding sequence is TGTGCCAGCAGCTTAGCGACCCGGGGGATCACCTACGAGCAGTACTTC. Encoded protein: CASSLATRGITYEQYF.

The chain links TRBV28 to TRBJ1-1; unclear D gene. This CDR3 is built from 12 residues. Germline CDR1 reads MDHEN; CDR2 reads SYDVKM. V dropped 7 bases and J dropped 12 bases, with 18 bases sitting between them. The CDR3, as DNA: TGTGCCAGCACGCAAGGTCTCGGGGTAACTTTCTTT. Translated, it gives CASTQGLGVTFF.

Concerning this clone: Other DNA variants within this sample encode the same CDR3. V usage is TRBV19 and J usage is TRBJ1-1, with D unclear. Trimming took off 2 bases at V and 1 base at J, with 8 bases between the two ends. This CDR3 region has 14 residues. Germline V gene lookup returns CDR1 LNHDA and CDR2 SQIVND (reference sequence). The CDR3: CASSILRGNTEAFF. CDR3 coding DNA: TGTGCCAGTAGTATATTGAGAGGGAACACTGAAGCTTTCTTT.

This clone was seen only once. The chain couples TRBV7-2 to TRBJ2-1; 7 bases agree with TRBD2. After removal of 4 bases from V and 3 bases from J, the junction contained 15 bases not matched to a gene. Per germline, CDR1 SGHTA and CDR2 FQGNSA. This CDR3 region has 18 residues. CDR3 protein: CASSSEGIGLGFYNEQFF. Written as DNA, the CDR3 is TGTGCCAGCAGCTCGGAAGGAATAGGACTAGGGTTCTACAATGAGCAGTTCTTC.

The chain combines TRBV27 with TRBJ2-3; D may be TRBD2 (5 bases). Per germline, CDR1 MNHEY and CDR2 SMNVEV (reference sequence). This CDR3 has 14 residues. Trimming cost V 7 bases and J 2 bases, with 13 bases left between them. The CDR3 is CASMRTLFTDTQYF. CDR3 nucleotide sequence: TGTGCCAGCATGAGGACTCTTTTCACAGATACGCAGTATTTT.